Listed below are T cell receptor beta chains from one sample, sequenced in a study of blood T cell repertoires in COVID-19. TCRdb's table, derived via immunoSEQ multiplex PCR, lists solely in-frame clones and lacks some. The sample lists 200,000 to 250,000 clones, 89% occurring once. The source material was peripheral blood. These receptors originate from a woman aged 40 to 50 with acute or convalescent COVID-19. Each CDR3 is given with its conserved first and last residue.

j_gene: TRBJ1-2; v_gene: TRBV2; CDR3aa: CAGGGSGLGYTF
j_gene: TRBJ2-1; v_gene: TRBV14; CDR3aa: CASSQARTAIYNEQFF
j_gene: TRBJ1-1; v_gene: TRBV4-1; CDR3aa: CASSPKGTGAFTEAFF
j_gene: TRBJ1-1; v_gene: TRBV5-1; CDR3aa: CASSLGQGGTEAFF
j_gene: TRBJ1-1; v_gene: TRBV7-2; CDR3aa: CASSLVGGNTEAFF
j_gene: TRBJ1-3; v_gene: TRBV5-1; CDR3aa: CASSSGVAAGNTIYF
j_gene: TRBJ2-3; v_gene: TRBV10-1; CDR3aa: CASSAGFPDTQYF
j_gene: TRBJ1-2; v_gene: TRBV7-2; CDR3aa: CASSLDRGIGYTF
j_gene: TRBJ2-5; v_gene: TRBV4-2; CDR3aa: CASSQDDGLGTQYF
j_gene: TRBJ1-2; v_gene: TRBV19; CDR3aa: CASSMFPGDYGYTF
j_gene: TRBJ1-3; v_gene: TRBV2; CDR3aa: CASSAQGQGFSVSGNTIYF
j_gene: TRBJ1-4; v_gene: TRBV12-5; CDR3aa: CASGLGAKGEKLFF
j_gene: TRBJ1-4; v_gene: TRBV7-9; CDR3aa: CASSLSNEKLFF
j_gene: TRBJ2-5; v_gene: TRBV2; CDR3aa: CASMGGETQYF
j_gene: TRBJ2-1; v_gene: TRBV10-2; CDR3aa: CASSDQNEQFF
j_gene: TRBJ1-2; v_gene: TRBV5-1; CDR3aa: CASRLTGQGGYTF
j_gene: TRBJ1-2; v_gene: TRBV12-1; CDR3aa: CASSIQGTGGGYTF
j_gene: TRBJ2-1; v_gene: TRBV5-1; CDR3aa: CASSPAVLNEQFF
j_gene: TRBJ1-1; v_gene: TRBV19; CDR3aa: CASSIGTGRDTEAFF
j_gene: TRBJ2-2; v_gene: TRBV19; CDR3aa: CASSIDPRGGTTGELFF
j_gene: TRBJ1-3; v_gene: TRBV19; CDR3aa: CASSPGLRYSGNTIYF
j_gene: TRBJ1-1; v_gene: TRBV29-1; CDR3aa: CSAQQQMNTEAFF
j_gene: TRBJ2-1; v_gene: TRBV5-1; CDR3aa: CASRGTGTSNEQFF
j_gene: TRBJ1-4; v_gene: TRBV9; CDR3aa: CASSVGQLATNEKLFF
j_gene: TRBJ1-2; v_gene: TRBV3-1/TRBV3-2; CDR3aa: CASSQGQGYYYGYTF
j_gene: TRBJ1-2; v_gene: TRBV11-2; CDR3aa: CASSPNGGNYGYTF
j_gene: TRBJ2-2; v_gene: TRBV27; CDR3aa: CASRPGQGFFGELFF
j_gene: TRBJ2-5; v_gene: TRBV5-1; CDR3aa: CASSLRETQYF
j_gene: TRBJ2-2; v_gene: TRBV5-1; CDR3aa: CATATGETGELFF
j_gene: TRBJ1-1; v_gene: TRBV5-1; CDR3aa: CASSYDRAPEAFF
j_gene: TRBJ1-1; v_gene: TRBV28; CDR3aa: CASSSPSGQLDYRTEAFF
j_gene: TRBJ1-2; v_gene: TRBV29-1; CDR3aa: CSAVGGVSLNGYTF